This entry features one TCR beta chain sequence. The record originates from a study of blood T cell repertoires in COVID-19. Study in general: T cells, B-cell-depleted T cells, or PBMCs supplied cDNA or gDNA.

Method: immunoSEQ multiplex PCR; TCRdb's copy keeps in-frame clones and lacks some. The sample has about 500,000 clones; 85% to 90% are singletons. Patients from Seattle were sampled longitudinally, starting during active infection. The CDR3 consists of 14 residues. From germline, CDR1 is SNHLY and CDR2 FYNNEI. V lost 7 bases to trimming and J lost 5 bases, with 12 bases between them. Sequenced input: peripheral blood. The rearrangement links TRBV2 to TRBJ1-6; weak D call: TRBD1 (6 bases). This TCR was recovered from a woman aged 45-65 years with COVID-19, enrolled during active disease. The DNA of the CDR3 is TGTGCCAGCAATCGGGACAAAGATAATTCACCCCTCCACTTT. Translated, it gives CASNRDKDNSPLHF.